Here is one T cell receptor (beta chain) with its context. Its antigen is currently unknown. The V and J ends lost 7 bases and 2 bases respectively, with 18 bases between them. Germline V lookup: CDR1 SGHTA, CDR2 FQGNSA. The CDR3 is 15 amino acids. This sample was taken from a study of blood T cells in healthy people across ages. The second PCR ran about 6 to 11 cycles with a sample-barcoded 5' primer and J-beta primers. TCRdb fed the 5' RACE reads into MiXCR, producing one record per CDR3 protein. In the table there are around 1,900,000 distinct CDR3 sequences, around 42% of which are singletons. Study-wide points: PBMCs went unsorted, and a conclusive naive versus antigen-experienced comparison was therefore prevented.

Sequenced: blood. The J gene is TRBJ2-7, the V gene TRBV7-2; D could derive from TRBD1 or TRBD2 (5 bases each). This TCR derives from a human donor in good health. CDR3 protein: CASNLGAGGPYEQYF. In nucleotides, the CDR3 is TGTGCCAGCAACCTTGGGGCGGGCGGGCCCTACGAGCAGTACTTC. Variable domain in full (rest from reference TRBV7-2 and TRBJ2-7): GAGVSQSPSNKVTEKGKDVELRCDPISGHTALYWYRQSLGQGLEFLIYFQGNSAPDKSGLPSDRFSAERTGGSVSTLTIQRTQQEDSAVYLCASNLGAGGPYEQYFGPGTRLTVT.